This T cell receptor (beta chain) came from a study of vaccination and CD4 T cells after COVID-19 (dated by TCRdb to 2021 to 2024). At the level of the whole study: Six males and four females were included in the convalescent cohort, with two Hispanic individuals, seven Caucasians, two Asians and one multiracial person represented. Participants got two doses of the Pfizer-BioNTech BNT162b2 vaccine (n=8) or two doses of the Moderna mRNA-1273 vaccine (n=2). Post-COVID blood samples from convalescent patients were collected a median of approximately 100 days after diagnosis, with a range of 35 to 161 days. Overlapping spike peptide pools from SARS-CoV-2 and from the common cold coronaviruses HCoV-NL63, HCoV-OC43 and HCoV-229E were used as culture stimuli. In an earlier paper using these donors, memory CD4+ T cell crossreactivity between SARS-CoV-2 and common cold coronavirus spike proteins was assessed at the TCR clonotype level. The time from the second vaccine dose to post-vaccine blood sampling had a median of roughly 70 days and ranged from roughly 13 to 241 days. Control cultures received a CEFX viral epitope pool as the positive control, an HIV-1 Nef peptide pool as the negative control, or no peptide. In under twelve COVID-19 convalescent patients and 4 infection-naive healthy vaccine recipients, researchers compared the spike-specific CD4+ TCR repertoire from before mRNA vaccination with the repertoire from after. Points the paper makes about the study in general: Only a relatively small number of convalescent patients were included in the study, and early timepoints following natural infection were not analyzed. Of the vaccine-specific clones found in convalescent patients, nearly all (304 of 307) were mono-reactive for SARS-CoV-2 spike instead of being cross-reactive with common cold coronaviruses. Although the median number of SARS-CoV-2-reactive clonotypes went up from 20 to 25 after infection to more than 30 after vaccination, the increase was not significant. Among convalescent patients, a median roughly 90% of the SARS-CoV-2-reactive clones seen after vaccination appeared only after vaccination, which suggests priming specific to the vaccine.

Taken with the paper, the label for treatment or condition translates to: approximately nine-day PBMC culture with coronavirus spike peptide pools or control peptides (ViraFEST assay). CD4+ T cells from unexposed donors were collected before the COVID-19 pandemic (2011-2018). The ViraFEST assay was used in the study, in which antigen-specific T cells were expanded with peptide pools and expanded clonotypes were subsequently identified by TCR sequencing. Each well held about 1.8 million PBMCs cultured with around 10 ug/ml peptide pools in IMDM containing 5% human AB serum and around 10 IU/ml IL-2. On days 3 and 7, half of the culture medium was replaced with fresh IL-2-containing medium. Once the cells had been in culture for roughly 10 days, the EasySep CD4+ T cell isolation kit was used to isolate CD4+ T cells by negative selection. As cell number allowed, CD4+ T cells from unexposed donors were tested for reactivity to SARS-CoV-2 S and N and to four common cold coronavirus spike pools. Ficoll-Paque Plus gradient centrifugation was used to isolate PBMCs from whole blood, and the isolated PBMCs were then either used fresh or cryopreserved at -140C. In general, triplicate wells were set up for every culture condition. Leukapheresis product for the unexposed donors was purchased commercially.

Spanning cysteine to phenylalanine, the CDR3 consists of 11 amino acids. CDR3 DNA only is kept here, 33 bases in frame from base 1. V loses 4 bases, J loses 10 bases, and the germline ends lie 10 bases apart. In the germline V gene, CDR1 corresponds to ENHRY and CDR2 to SYGVKD. A remark on this clonotype: Its recognized antigen is unknown. Base qualities are missing; no much larger clone stands one base away.

The method behind the library was PCR. At the Johns Hopkins FTIC core, DNA from the cultured CD4+ T cells underwent TCR sequencing with the Oncomine TCR Beta short-read assay. The QIAamp micro DNA kit was used to extract genomic DNA from the cultured CD4+ T cells. Oncomine TCR Beta libraries from cultured CD4+ T cells were pooled with unique dual indexes and sequenced on an Illumina iSeq 100. As for the authors' bioinformatics: Non-productive sequences were removed, and CDR3s that did not start with C, did not end with F or W, or were shorter than 7 amino acids were discarded. Antigen-specific clonotypes were identified using the MANAFEST web application through comparison of peptide-stimulated wells with reference and other culture wells. An FDR below 0.05, an odds ratio above 5, and a productive frequency above 0.1% in at least two of three replicate wells were required for clones to be considered positive. A clonotype was classed as cross-reactive if the clonotype showed significant expansion both in SARS-CoV-2 spike wells and in at least one common cold coronavirus spike condition. Similarity between CDR3 sequences was evaluated in R version 3.6.1 using Levenshtein distances (stringdist) and unrooted phylogenetic trees (ape). Using fastp trimming at Q25 and MiXCR clonotype assembly, TCRdb reanalyzed the public sequencing data and kept in-frame beta chains. Every entry covers one CDR3 protein and lists the most common genes and DNA from its rows. What appears here as the V and J calls and clone size reflects TCRdb's work, not the paper's. In this sample the table shows 5,500 to 8,000 distinct CDR3 sequences, approximately 37% of which occur a single time. The ten most abundant clones make up 30% to 40% of the sample.

The chain is assembled from TRBV10-3 and TRBJ1-2; no D gene call is confident. The sequenced material came from CD4+ T cells from blood, cultured in vitro. The source is a human donor in good health. The CDR3 corresponds to CAISVGRDYTF. The DNA sequence is TGTGCCATCAGTGTAGGACGGGACTACACCTTC.